One sample yielded the 30 T cell receptor beta chains listed below, sequenced in a study of CD8 T cells in ankylosing spondylitis. MiXCR, applied by TCRdb to the 5' RACE reads, yields one record per CDR3 protein. The data contain some 290,000 distinct CDR3 sequences, 20% of them seen just once; the ten biggest clones take up 7.5% to 9%. Sequenced input: blood, either unsorted or a sorted T cell fraction (not recorded which). The receptors stem from a male donor with ankylosing spondylitis or in good health (not recorded which).

V usage is TRBV27 and J usage is TRBJ1-4; 8 bases map to TRBD1. The CDR3 has 15 residues. Per the germline V gene, CDR1 is MNHEY and CDR2 is SMNVEV (reference sequence). V dropped 4 bases and J dropped 8; count of bases not matched to a gene: 9. The CDR3 sequence is CASSSVDRAREKLFF. Written as DNA, the CDR3 is TGTGCCAGCAGTTCCGTGGACAGGGCCCGGGAAAAACTGTTTTTT.

The sample holds a few counts of this clonotype. The chain combines TRBV20-1 with TRBJ2-1, with 8 bases aligning to TRBD2. The ends lost 1 base at V and 2 bases at J; junction bases unmatched: 4. CDR1 and CDR2 (germline): DFQATT, SNEGSKA (reference sequence). The CDR3 consists of 15 residues. The CDR3 DNA reads as TGCAGTGCTAGAGGGCTAGCGGGCACCTACAATGAGCAGTTCTTC. It codes for CSARGLAGTYNEQFF.

In its sample, this clonotype was seen a few times. This rearrangement joins TRBV15 to TRBJ1-6, with a weak D call TRBD1 (5 bases). Germline lookup yields CDR1 LNHNV and CDR2 YYDKDF (reference sequence). The CDR3 length is 15 residues. The germline V and J ends were trimmed by 0 bases and 9 bases, with 12 bases remaining between them. The CDR3 loop is CATSRERTGGSPLHF. Here the CDR3 DNA reads TGTGCCACCAGCAGAGAAAGGACGGGGGGTTCACCCCTCCACTTT.

This clonotype has a handful of counts. This chain uses TRBV9 with TRBJ2-5, with TRBD2 matching over 8 bases. The CDR3 has 18 residues. In germline, CDR1 is SGDLS, CDR2 YYNGEE. The V segment lost 0 bases and the J segment 0 bases; nucleotides outside the gene matches: 10. CDR3 protein: CASSVAPGIAGNQETQYF. DNA for the CDR3: TGTGCCAGCAGCGTAGCCCCGGGGATAGCGGGGAACCAAGAGACCCAGTACTTC.

This clonotype showed up just a few times. The J gene is TRBJ2-5, the V gene TRBV29-1; no clear D gene. From germline, CDR1 is SQVTM and CDR2 ANQGSEA. Trimming took 6 bases from V and 9 from J, leaving 5 bases between them. The CDR3 covers 8 residues. The CDR3, as DNA: TGCAGCGTCGCCCCCCAGTACTTC. This codes for CSVAPQYF.

The table lists this clonotype with a few counts. This chain connects TRBV9 to TRBJ1-4; a weak D match, TRBD1 (6 bases). V shed 0 bases and J shed 11 bases, with 20 bases lying between them. The germline V gene has CDR1 SGDLS and CDR2 YYNGEE. This CDR3 has 16 amino acids. The DNA for the CDR3 is TGTGCCAGCAGCGTAGGTCCCGAGATGGACAGATGGAAACTGTTTTTT. This translates into CASSVGPEMDRWKLFF.

This clonotype came up a few times. This chain links TRBV12-3 or TRBV12-4 with TRBJ1-5; D gene uncertain. V gave up 2 bases and J gave up 3 bases, with 8 bases separating them. CDR3 size: 14 residues. CDR3 loop: CASSLMAHNQPQHF. CDR3 DNA sequence: TGTGCCAGCAGTTTAATGGCCCACAATCAGCCCCAGCATTTT.

This clonotype was seen a handful of times. The V gene is TRBV12-3 or TRBV12-4, the J gene TRBJ2-3; 12 bases are a match to TRBD1. This CDR3 is built from 15 residues. Germline trimming cut 4 bases from V and 3 bases from J; bases unmatched to any gene: 2. CDR3 DNA sequence: TGTGCCAGCAGTTGGGGACAGGGGGCAACAGATACGCAGTATTTT. This gives the protein CASSWGQGATDTQYF.

This rearrangement joins TRBV7-8 to TRBJ1-5; D gene ambiguous. Germline CDR1 SGHVS, CDR2 FQNEAQ. The CDR3 runs to 16 residues. Trimming shortened V by 3 bases and J by 3 bases, and 15 bases separated the two germline ends. DNA of the CDR3: TGTGCCAGCAGCTTCGGGGTTCCACCTCTCAATCAGCCCCAGCATTTT. This sequence encodes CASSFGVPPLNQPQHF.

CDR3 sequence: CASSLNWEGLAGGSYNEQFF. CDR3 DNA sequence: TGTGCCAGCAGCTTAAACTGGGAAGGACTAGCGGGGGGCTCCTACAATGAGCAGTTCTTC. The gene calls are TRBV11-2 and TRBJ2-1; 14 bases map to TRBD2. The CDR3 length is 20 residues. Germline CDR1 is SGHAT and CDR2 is FQNNGV. The junction had 9 bases not matched to a gene; V was cut back by 2 bases and J by 0 bases.

This clonotype was counted only a few times. J is TRBJ2-1 and V is TRBV27, with TRBD2 as a possible D gene (6 bases). The CDR3 is 15 residues long. Looked up from germline, CDR1 is MNHEY and CDR2 is SMNVEV (reference sequence). V gave up 4 bases and J gave up 4 bases, with 14 bases separating them. CDR3 in DNA: TGTGCCAGCAGTTCAAGCGGGCCCGTATACAATGAGCAGTTCTTC. Translating gives CASSSSGPVYNEQFF.

The sample holds a few counts of this clonotype. The chain links TRBV20-1 to TRBJ2-7, with 7 bases matching TRBD2. CDR3 length: 12 amino acids. The ends lost 3 bases at V and 7 bases at J; junction bases unmatched: 6. CDR1 and CDR2 from the germline V gene are DFQATT and SNEGSKA (reference sequence). This CDR3 is CSASASGGEQYV. As DNA, the CDR3 is TGCAGTGCTAGTGCGTCGGGGGGTGAGCAGTACGTC.

The J gene is TRBJ2-1, the V gene TRBV5-1; TRBD2 agrees at 10 bases. The germline gives CDR1 SGHRS, CDR2 YFSETQ. The CDR3 consists of 19 residues. V trimming: 4 bases; J trimming: 4 bases; junction bases outside the gene matches: 17. CDR3 coding DNA: TGCGCCAGCAGCAGGGATTTAGCGGGGGGAAGCAGAATATACAATGAGCAGTTCTTC. Encoded protein: CASSRDLAGGSRIYNEQFF.

Many counts were recorded for this clonotype. The chain uses TRBV6-5 and TRBJ1-4; D uncertain. The CDR3 runs 14 residues. The ends were cut back, 0 bases at V and 1 base at J, with 3 bases in the middle. The V gene's germline CDR1 is MNHEY and CDR2 SVGAGI. The CDR3 reads CASSYSITNEKLFF. The CDR3 region has the DNA TGTGCCAGCAGTTACTCCATAACTAATGAAAAACTGTTTTTT.

This sequence joins TRBV12-3 or TRBV12-4 and TRBJ1-3; 8 nucleotides line up with TRBD1. The J segment lost 0 bases and the V segment lost 7 bases, leaving 8 bases of the junction unmatched. This CDR3 is built from 16 residues. CDR3 in DNA: TGTGCCAGCAAAAGGCGGGACAGGATCTCTGGAAACACCATATATTTT. It yields the protein CASKRRDRISGNTIYF.

As to this clonotype: The germline gene is not matched at one end of the junction; a read error may be the cause. The chain uses TRBV12-3 or TRBV12-4 and TRBJ2-5; no definite D call. The CDR3 totals 15 residues. In DNA form, the CDR3 reads TGTGCCAGCAGTTTAGTTCCCGGGTACCAAGGGACCCAGTACTTC. It specifies CASSLVPGYQGTQYF.

This clonotype was picked up a small number of times. The gene calls are TRBV24-1 and TRBJ1-3; D remains unclear. CDR1 KGHDR and CDR2 SFDVKD come from the germline V gene. The CDR3 extends over 13 amino acids. Trimming removed 9 bases at V and 0 bases at J, with 8 bases between. CDR3 in DNA: TGTGCCACCGGAGGCGACTCTGGAAACACCATATATTTT. Amino acids: CATGGDSGNTIYF.

This clonotype was seen more than once but under ten times. This chain links TRBV12-3 or TRBV12-4 with TRBJ2-3; 8 nucleotides agree with TRBD2. The CDR3 has 15 amino acids. Trimming removed 3 bases from V and 2 bases from J; junction bases left unmatched: 4. The CDR3 is CASSFSGRNTDTQYF. In nucleotides, the CDR3 is TGTGCCAGCAGTTTCAGCGGGAGAAACACAGATACGCAGTATTTT.

The V gene is TRBV27, the J gene TRBJ2-5; 14 bases align to TRBD2. This CDR3 is 18 amino acids long. V lost 0 bases, J lost 5 bases, and 8 bases stayed unmatched. Germline CDR1 is MNHEY and CDR2 is SMNVEV (reference sequence). The CDR3 sequence: CASSLSRLAGGLLETQYF. The CDR3 DNA sequence: TGTGCCAGCAGTTTATCTCGACTAGCGGGGGGGTTATTGGAGACCCAGTACTTC.

V is TRBV12-3 or TRBV12-4 and J is TRBJ2-7; perhaps TRBD2 as D (6 bases). CDR3 size: 13 residues. With 5 bases removed from V and 4 bases from J, the gap between germline ends came to 12 bases. Here the CDR3 reads CASSRDSTYEQYV. CDR3 nucleotides: TGTGCCAGCAGTAGGGACTCAACTTACGAGCAGTACGTC.

There are many counts of this clonotype. The rearrangement uses TRBV5-1 and TRBJ2-5; D remains unclear. The CDR3 is made up of 11 amino acids. Trimming left V 4 bases short and J 2 bases short, with 3 bases between. The V gene's germline CDR1 is SGHRS and CDR2 YFSETQ. CDR3 in DNA: TGCGCCAGCAGCGGACAAGAGACCCAGTACTTC. Its translation is CASSGQETQYF.

The CDR3 bases are TGTGCCAGCAGTGGCGGACAGGGACGATCTGGAAACACCATATATTTT. Protein sequence: CASSGGQGRSGNTIYF. This sequence joins TRBV2 and TRBJ1-3; 8 positions match TRBD1. Per the germline V gene, CDR1 is SNHLY and CDR2 is FYNNEI. The CDR3 extends over 16 amino acids. The V segment lost 4 bases and the J segment 1 base; nucleotides outside the gene matches: 6. Drawing the rest from reference TRBV2 and TRBJ1-3, the complete variable domain is EPEVTQTPSHQVTQMGQEVILRCVPISNHLYFYWYRQILGQKVEFLVSFYNNEISEKSEIFDDQFSVERPDGSNFTLKIRSTKLEDSAMYFCASSGGQGRSGNTIYFGEGSWLTVV.

The J gene is TRBJ2-1, the V gene TRBV24-1, with TRBD2 matching 9 bases. The CDR3 has 18 residues. Germline V gene lookup returns CDR1 KGHDR and CDR2 SFDVKD. V dropped 1 base and J dropped 0; count of bases not matched to a gene: 6. The CDR3: CATSDFASGKPSYNEQFF. The CDR3 bases are TGTGCCACCAGTGATTTTGCTAGCGGGAAGCCCTCCTACAATGAGCAGTTCTTC.

This CDR3 reads CSAASGRSTGELFF. Written as DNA, the CDR3 is TGCAGTGCTGCAAGCGGGAGAAGCACCGGGGAGCTGTTTTTT. This chain connects TRBV20-1 to TRBJ2-2; 8 bases agree with TRBD2. The CDR3 length is 14 residues. CDR1 is DFQATT, CDR2 SNEGSKA, per germline (reference sequence). The junction had 6 bases not matched to a gene; V was cut back by 5 bases and J by 4 bases.

The rearrangement joins TRBV5-1 to TRBJ2-3; 12 bases are shared with TRBD2. The CDR3 contains 17 residues. V shed 0 bases, J shed 11 bases, and the junction held 13 bases outside the gene matches. The germline V gene encodes CDR1 SGHRS and CDR2 YFSETQ. Here the CDR3 reads CASSLGGLAGGDEKQYF. The CDR3, as DNA: TGCGCCAGCAGCTTGGGGGGACTAGCGGGCGGGGACGAAAAGCAGTATTTT. The full variable domain, rest sourced from reference TRBV5-1 and TRBJ2-3, is KAGVTQTPRYLIKTRGQQVTLSCSPISGHRSVSWYQQTPGQGLQFLFEYFSETQRNKGNFPGRFSGRQFSNSRSEMNVSTLELGDSALYLCASSLGGLAGGDEKQYFGPGTRLTVL.

This clonotype was picked up many times. Germline and junction disagree at one end, which may indicate a read error. The rearrangement joins TRBV5-1 to TRBJ2-5; D gene uncertain. The CDR3 runs to 11 residues. Germline-derived CDR1 and CDR2 are SGHRS and YFSETQ. This CDR3 reads CASSLRETQYF. The CDR3 coding sequence is TGTGCCAGCAGCTTAAGGGAGACCCAGTACTTC. The full variable domain, its missing parts supplied by reference TRBV5-1 and TRBJ2-5, is KAGVTQTPRYLIKTRGQQVTLSCSPISGHRSVSWYQQTPGQGLQFLFEYFSETQRNKGNFPGRFSGRQFSNSRSEMNVSTLELGDSALYLCASSLRETQYFGPGTRLLVL.

This clonotype has a handful of counts. This rearrangement joins TRBV3-1 to TRBJ2-3; 11 positions match TRBD2. The junction had 4 bases not matched to a gene; V was cut back by 5 bases and J by 3 bases. Germline CDR1 LGHDT, CDR2 YNNKEL (reference sequence). The CDR3 sequence is 15 residues long. CDR3 sequence: CASSTGLAVTDTQYF. CDR3 nucleotides: TGTGCCAGCAGCACGGGACTAGCGGTTACAGATACGCAGTATTTT.

The chain combines TRBV3-1 with TRBJ2-1, with 7 bases that match TRBD2. Germline CDR1 and CDR2: LGHDT and YNNKEL (reference sequence). The CDR3 sequence is 14 residues long. After removal of 1 base from V and 8 bases from J, the junction contained 5 bases not matched to a gene. CDR3 protein: CASSQGTRVYEQFF. CDR3 DNA: TGTGCCAGCAGCCAAGGGACTAGAGTATATGAGCAGTTCTTC.

The genes are TRBV7-2 and TRBJ1-1, with a weak D call TRBD1 (5 bases). The CDR3 length is 14 residues. Trimming removed 5 bases from V and 4 bases from J, with 14 bases in between. Germline CDR1 SGHTA, CDR2 FQGNSA. DNA for the CDR3: TGTGCCAGCAGCATATCCCGGGGCGGCACTGAAGCTTTCTTT. The encoded protein is CASSISRGGTEAFF.

The DNA of the CDR3 is TGTGCCAGCAGCCCCTGGGACAGGTCGAACACTGAAGCTTTCTTT. Encoded protein: CASSPWDRSNTEAFF. The chain couples TRBV3-1 to TRBJ1-1, with 8 nucleotides matching TRBD1. Germline values: CDR1 LGHDT, CDR2 YNNKEL (reference sequence). The CDR3 is made up of 15 amino acids. J was trimmed by 1 base and V by 4 bases; bases with no gene match: 5.